The 22 T cell receptor beta chains below were found in one sample sequenced in a study of T cell repertoires in aging, cancer and after chemotherapy. TRB rearrangements spanning V, D and J were amplified using mixed TRB-A/B primers. TCRdb processed the multiplex PCR reads anew with MiXCR; each CDR3 protein has one entry. The table has fewer than 2,500 distinct CDR3 sequences, roughly a fifth seen once. The template was genomic DNA from peripheral blood, not RNA. Sequenced input: blood. The receptor set was obtained from a human donor with a solid tumor.

This clonotype was observed a handful of times. The CDR3, as DNA: TGCAGTGCTAGTTCCCCCCTTGGAGGGGGGGAGTCCTACGAGCAGTACTTC. Translation: CSASSPLGGGESYEQYF. The chain employs TRBV20-1 and TRBJ2-7, with a weak D call TRBD2 (7 bases). Between the trimmed V and J ends, which lost 3 bases and 1 base, there was a span of 22 bases. This CDR3 contains 17 residues. Germline CDR1 reads DFQATT; CDR2 reads SNEGSKA (reference sequence).

By share, this clonotype ranks as large. V and J are TRBV6-1 and TRBJ1-2; D is unresolved. Trimming took 6 bases from V and 3 from J, leaving 14 bases between them. The CDR3 has 14 residues. Germline CDR1 and CDR2: MNHNS and SASEGT. CDR3 DNA sequence: TGTGCCAGCAGGTCCACCGCAGTACACTATGGCTACACCTTC. It codes for CASRSTAVHYGYTF.

The chain couples TRBV20-1 to TRBJ2-5; 7 bases are shared with TRBD1. Germline trimming cut 1 base from V and 4 bases from J; bases unmatched to any gene: 6. Germline V gives CDR1 DFQATT, CDR2 SNEGSKA (reference sequence). This CDR3 contains 14 residues. The CDR3 nucleotides are TGCAGTGCTAGAGTGCCGACAGGGAGAGAGACCCAGTACTTC. This codes for CSARVPTGRETQYF.

V gene TRBV9 combines with J gene TRBJ2-2, with D possibly TRBD2 on 6 matching bases. V shed 0 bases and J shed 0 bases, with 12 bases lying between them. The length of the CDR3 is 17 residues. Germline values: CDR1 SGDLS, CDR2 YYNGEE. The CDR3: CASSVDRGRPNTGELFF. In nucleotides, the CDR3 is TGTGCCAGCAGCGTAGATCGTGGGAGGCCGAACACCGGGGAGCTGTTTTTT.

Turning to this clonotype: Being one base from a much bigger clone, this may be a read error. The chain has TRBV27 and TRBJ1-6; perhaps TRBD1 as D (5 bases). Germline V gene sequence: CDR1 MNHEY, CDR2 SMNVEV (reference sequence). This CDR3 contains 16 residues. CDR3 loop: CASRNLRQLYNSPLNF. In nucleotides, the CDR3 is TGTGCCAGCAGAAACCTCCGACAGCTCTATAATTCACCCCTCAACTTT.

The V and J genes are TRBV3-1 and TRBJ2-3, with D possibly matching TRBD2 (5 bases). CDR3 size: 15 residues. Germline values: CDR1 LGHDT, CDR2 YNNKEL (reference sequence). Trimming took 5 bases from V and 2 from J, leaving 14 bases between them. The CDR3 nucleotides are TGTGCCAGCAGCTCCGGGGTGGGAGACACAGATACGCAGTATTTT. It translates to CASSSGVGDTDTQYF.

By sample fraction, this clonotype is medium-sized. The chain joins TRBV29-1 to TRBJ2-1; TRBD2 aligns across 7 bases. CDR3 length: 15 amino acids. Germline-derived CDR1 and CDR2 are SQVTM and ANQGSEA. The J segment lost 7 bases and the V segment lost 0 bases, leaving 9 bases of the junction unmatched. The chain's CDR3 is CSVEDGILGGNEQFF. Here the CDR3 DNA reads TGCAGCGTTGAAGATGGTATACTGGGGGGGAATGAGCAGTTCTTC.

This clonotype was picked up a small number of times. The genes are TRBV13 and TRBJ1-2; D possibly corresponds to TRBD1 (5 bases). V lost 5 bases, J lost 3 bases, and 22 bases lay in between. This CDR3 comprises 17 residues. Germline V gene sequence: CDR1 PRHDT, CDR2 FYEKMQ (reference sequence). CDR3 DNA: TGTGCCAGCAGCACCTGGACCCGGGACGGGGCTGACTATGGCTACACCTTC. This gives the protein CASSTWTRDGADYGYTF. Full variable domain (remainder filled in from reference TRBV13 and TRBJ1-2): AAGVIQSPRHLIKEKRETATLKCYPIPRHDTVYWYQQGPGQDPQFLISFYEKMQSDKGSIPDRFSAQQFSDYHSELNMSSLELGDSALYFCASSTWTRDGADYGYTFGSGTRLTVV.

The gene calls are TRBV5-1 and TRBJ2-1; TRBD1 matches 8 bases. Germline V lookup: CDR1 SGHRS, CDR2 YFSETQ. Trimming took 3 bases from V and 7 from J; bases not matched to a gene: 9. The CDR3 runs 15 residues. The CDR3 region has the DNA TGCGCCAGCAGCTCGCAGGGGGCTGGGGGGAATGAGCAGTTCTTC. Residues: CASSSQGAGGNEQFF.

By sample fraction, this clonotype is medium-sized. The V gene is TRBV6-5, the J gene TRBJ1-5; the D gene is possibly TRBD1 (6 bases). Deletions cut 4 bases from V and 4 bases from J, with 14 bases between. The CDR3 totals 15 residues. Germline V gene lookup returns CDR1 MNHEY and CDR2 SVGAGI. The CDR3 loop is CASSSLPDRNQPQHF. CDR3 DNA: TGTGCCAGCAGTTCCCTCCCGGACAGAAATCAGCCCCAGCATTTT.

This clonotype was counted a single time. The chain is built from TRBV11-2 and TRBJ2-7; TRBD2 matches at 12 bases. Trimming removed 5 bases from V and 1 base from J; junction bases left unmatched: 12. CDR3 length: 18 amino acids. Germline CDR1 reads SGHAT; CDR2 reads FQNNGV. The CDR3 DNA reads as TGTGCCAGCAGCAAACGCTGGCTAGCGGGAGGGCGGTCCTACGAGCAGTACTTC. Its protein is CASSKRWLAGGRSYEQYF.

This chain uses TRBV4-3 with TRBJ2-1, with TRBD1 matching over 8 bases. J lost 6 bases, V lost 4 bases, and 11 bases had no gene match. There are 16 residues in the CDR3. Germline values: CDR1 LGHNA, CDR2 YSLEER. CDR3 amino acids: CASSPKGPGQVNEQFF. CDR3 nucleotide sequence: TGCGCCAGCAGCCCCAAGGGCCCGGGACAGGTCAATGAGCAGTTCTTC.

This clonotype is termed large. The chain carries TRBV29-1 and TRBJ2-1; 8 bases map to TRBD1. With 6 bases clipped from V and 9 bases from J, the junction kept 10 bases outside the gene matches. Germline V gene sequence: CDR1 SQVTM, CDR2 ANQGSEA. The CDR3 loop spans 13 amino acids. CDR3 nucleotides: TGCAGCGTCAGGCCCCAGGGACAGGCTGAGCAGTTCTTC. Protein product: CSVRPQGQAEQFF.

This clonotype has more than one count but fewer than ten. The chain carries TRBV7-3 and TRBJ2-3, with D unresolved. CDR1 is SGHTA, CDR2 FQGTGA, per germline. Trimming shortened V by 2 bases and J by 4 bases, and 7 bases separated the two germline ends. The CDR3 consists of 13 residues. Here the CDR3 reads CASSLGSPDTQYF. The CDR3 DNA reads as TGTGCCAGCAGCTTAGGTAGCCCAGATACGCAGTATTTT. Using reference TRBV7-3 and TRBJ2-3 for the parts outside the CDR3, the full variable domain is GAGVSQTPSNKVTEKGKYVELRCDPISGHTALYWYRQSLGQGPEFLIYFQGTGAADDSGLPNDRFFAVRPEGSVSTLKIQRTERGDSAVYLCASSLGSPDTQYFGPGTRLTVL.

CDR3 coding DNA: TGCGCCAGCACCCCAACTAGCGGTGAGAAGGGCACAGATACGCAGTATTTT. Protein sequence: CASTPTSGEKGTDTQYF. The gene calls are TRBV10-2 and TRBJ2-3, with TRBD2 matching 8 bases. This CDR3 spans 17 amino acids. J was trimmed by 1 base and V by 7 bases; bases with no gene match: 13. Germline CDR1 and CDR2: WSHSY and SAAADI.

This clonotype is labeled as medium-sized. This chain joins TRBV6-1 and TRBJ1-3; D may be TRBD1 (6 bases). The V gene lost 1 base and the J gene lost 4 bases, with 11 bases spanning the gap. The CDR3 loop spans 15 amino acids. Germline loops: CDR1 MNHNS, CDR2 SASEGT. In nucleotides, the CDR3 is TGTGCCAGCAGTGAAGGTACGGGGGCCGGAAACACCATATATTTT. Amino acid sequence: CASSEGTGAGNTIYF.

This clonotype was detected only once. The V and J genes are TRBV30 and TRBJ2-3, with D tentatively TRBD2 (6 bases). The CDR3 consists of 13 residues. In germline, CDR1 is GTSNPN, CDR2 SVGIG (reference sequence). Trimming took 3 bases from V and 4 from J, leaving 11 bases between them. CDR3 amino acids: CAWRPAGPDTQYF. DNA for the CDR3: TGTGCCTGGAGACCTGCGGGACCAGATACGCAGTATTTT.

Only a few counts were recorded for this clonotype. The V and J genes are TRBV4-3 and TRBJ2-2; 7 bases map to TRBD2. The CDR3 contains 17 residues. Germline CDR1 is LGHNA and CDR2 is YSLEER. The junction had 4 bases not matched to a gene; V was cut back by 0 bases and J by 0 bases. The CDR3 spells CASSQESGLSNTGELFF. The CDR3 DNA sequence: TGCGCCAGCAGCCAAGAGTCGGGACTATCGAACACCGGGGAGCTGTTTTTT.

This chain joins TRBV6-4 and TRBJ2-3, with TRBD2 matching over 10 bases. Unmatched junction bases numbered 2, after V lost 4 bases and J lost 1 base. The V gene's germline CDR1 is MRHNA and CDR2 SNTAGT. The CDR3 sequence is 15 residues long. CDR3 amino acids: CASSAGTSGTDTQYF. CDR3 DNA sequence: TGTGCCAGCAGTGCCGGGACTAGCGGCACAGATACGCAGTATTTT.

The chain employs TRBV5-1 and TRBJ2-7; no reliable D call. CDR3 length equals 12 residues. Germline CDR1 is SGHRS and CDR2 is YFSETQ. The V gene lost 4 bases and the J gene lost 4 bases, with 9 bases spanning the gap. CDR3 protein: CASSDTVYEQYF. CDR3 nucleotide sequence: TGCGCCAGCAGCGACACAGTTTACGAGCAGTACTTC.

The rearrangement joins TRBV20-1 to TRBJ1-1; TRBD1 might be the D (5 bases). This CDR3 contains 15 residues. The V gene lost 5 bases and the J gene lost 0 bases, with 16 bases spanning the gap. From germline, CDR1 is DFQATT and CDR2 SNEGSKA (reference sequence). CDR3 region: CSAAPTQGMNTEAFF. The CDR3 DNA reads TGCAGTGCTGCCCCGACTCAGGGAATGAACACTGAAGCTTTCTTT.

This clonotype rates as large. J is TRBJ1-2 and V is TRBV6-5; D not certain. Germline assignment: CDR1 MNHEY and CDR2 SVGAGI. Trimming pared 0 bases from V and 8 bases from J, leaving 10 bases between. The CDR3 is 13 amino acids. CDR3 coding DNA: TGTGCCAGCAGTTACTCTCCTTTAAGAGGCTACACCTTC. The encoded protein is CASSYSPLRGYTF.